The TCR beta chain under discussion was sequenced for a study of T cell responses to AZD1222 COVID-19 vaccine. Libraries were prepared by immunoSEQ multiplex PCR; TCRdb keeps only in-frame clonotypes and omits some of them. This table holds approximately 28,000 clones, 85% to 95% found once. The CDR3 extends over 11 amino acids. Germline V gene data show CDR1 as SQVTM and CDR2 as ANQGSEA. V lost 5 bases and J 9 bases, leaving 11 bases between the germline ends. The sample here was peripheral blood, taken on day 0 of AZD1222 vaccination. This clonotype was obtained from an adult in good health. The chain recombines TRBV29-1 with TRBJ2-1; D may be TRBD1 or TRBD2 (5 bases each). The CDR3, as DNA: TGCAGCGTTTGGGGGTCGGGTGAGCAGTTCTTC. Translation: CSVWGSGEQFF.